This T cell receptor beta chain appears in the sequencing data of a study of blood T cell repertoires in COVID-19 (dated by TCRdb to the early 2020s). Study-wide context: Collaborator samples came from the United States, Italy and Spain and covered acute and convalescent phases of COVID-19. The material from the prospective study consisted of cDNA or gDNA derived from T cells, B-cell-depleted T cells, or PBMCs. The repertoires were released in a freely available public database meant as a resource for research on the immune response to SARS-CoV-2. Deeply sampled blood TCRbeta repertoires from subjects exposed to, actively infected with, or recovered from COVID-19 were included in the dataset. The samples were drawn from two sources: the first 160 participants of the ongoing ImmuneRACE study, and some 1,300 subjects contributed by 6 global collaborators. HLA class I and class II types, where available, came from metadata supplied by the sample provider rather than from assay-based typing. Nearly every sample came with metadata listing a de-identified subject ID, COVID-19 status, age in years and sex. General conclusions and limits of the study: The quantity of clinical and demographic metadata differed by source and by participant and was supplied without curation.

Each collaborating institution followed its own protocols to collect whole blood in K2EDTA tubes. For TCRbeta analysis, collaborators shipped samples as frozen whole blood, isolated PBMCs, or DNA extracted from either of those sample types. Counted from cysteine to phenylalanine, this CDR3 has 11 amino acids. Just CDR3 DNA is preserved here, 33 bases in frame from base 1. V and J lose 3 bases and 3 bases, and a span of 3 bases separates them. A word on this clone: Its target antigen remains unknown. Base qualities are not recorded, but no much larger clone differs from it by a single base.

TCRbeta CDR3 regions were amplified from genomic DNA using the immunoSEQ Assay, a bias-controlled multiplex PCR. The original pipeline was this. Nucleated cell counts per sample were estimated from amplification of reference gene primers within the assay. To quantify the absolute abundance of each unique TCRbeta CDR3 rearrangement, sequence reads were collapsed and filtered. For each sample, productive Simpson clonality was calculated as the square root of Simpson's diversity index across productive rearrangements. TCRdb limited this immuneACCESS table to in-frame rearrangements with V and J called. A share of clones is missing; checked studies link under half to unresolved V genes, and the rest is unexplained. The DNA was the basis for D and trimming; V, J and clone size are from that table. The sample table lists tens of thousands of clones, roughly 78% of them with a count of one. The ten largest clonotypes hold approximately 26% of the sample.

The chain is made from TRBV12-3 or TRBV12-4 and TRBJ2-7, with an unclear D gene assignment. Sequencing was performed on peripheral blood. This sequence originates from a man between 60 and 70 years old with active or convalescent COVID-19. The CDR3 loop reads CASSFYYEQYF. At the DNA level, the sequence is TGTGCCAGCAGTTTTTACTACGAGCAGTACTTC.